Reported below is one T cell receptor (beta chain). No antigen is known for it. The data stem from a study of T cell responses to AZD1222 COVID-19 vaccine. The CDR3 is 15 residues long. The germline V and J ends were trimmed by 4 bases and 4 bases, with 17 bases remaining between them. Germline-derived CDR1 and CDR2 are SGHRS and YFSETQ. Method: immunoSEQ multiplex PCR; TCRdb's copy keeps in-frame clones and lacks some. The sample includes fewer than 65,000 clones, about 86% of them seen just once. General observations from the study: Clonal diversity was possibly underestimated, and white British individuals and females predominated among donors.

The chain is built from TRBV5-1 and TRBJ1-2; D unresolved. The receptor was isolated from an adult in good health. The sample in question was peripheral blood, obtained on day 0 of AZD1222 vaccination. The CDR3 loop is CASSPIFGSPYGYTF. The CDR3 DNA reads TGCGCCAGCAGCCCCATTTTCGGGAGTCCCTATGGCTACACCTTC.